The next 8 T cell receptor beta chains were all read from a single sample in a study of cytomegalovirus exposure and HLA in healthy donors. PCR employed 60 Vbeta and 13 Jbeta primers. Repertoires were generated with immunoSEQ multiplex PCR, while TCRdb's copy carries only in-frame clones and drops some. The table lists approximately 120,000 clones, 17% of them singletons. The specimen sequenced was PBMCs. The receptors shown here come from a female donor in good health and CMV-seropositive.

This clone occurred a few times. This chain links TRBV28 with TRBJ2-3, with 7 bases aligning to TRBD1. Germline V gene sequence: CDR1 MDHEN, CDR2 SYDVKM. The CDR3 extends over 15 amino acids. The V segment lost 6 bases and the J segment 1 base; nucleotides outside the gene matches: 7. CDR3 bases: TGTGCCAGCAGGGAACAGGGGCGTCGCACAGATACGCAGTATTTT. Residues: CASREQGRRTDTQYF.

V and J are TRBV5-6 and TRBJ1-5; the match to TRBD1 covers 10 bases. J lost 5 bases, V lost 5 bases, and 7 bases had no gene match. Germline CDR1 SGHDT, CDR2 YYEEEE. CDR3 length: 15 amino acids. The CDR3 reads CASSRTGTGDQPQHF. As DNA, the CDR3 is TGTGCCAGCAGTAGAACCGGGACAGGGGATCAGCCCCAGCATTTT.

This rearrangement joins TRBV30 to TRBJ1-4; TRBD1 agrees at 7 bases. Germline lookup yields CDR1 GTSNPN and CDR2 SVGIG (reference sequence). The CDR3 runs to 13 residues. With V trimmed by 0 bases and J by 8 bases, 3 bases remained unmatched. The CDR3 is CAWSVQGSEKLFF. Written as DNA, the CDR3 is TGTGCCTGGAGTGTACAGGGGAGCGAAAAACTGTTTTTT.

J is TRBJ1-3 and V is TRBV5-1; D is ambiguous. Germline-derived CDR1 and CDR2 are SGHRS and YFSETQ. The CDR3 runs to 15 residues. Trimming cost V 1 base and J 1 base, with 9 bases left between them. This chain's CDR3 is CASSLTDWSGNTIYF. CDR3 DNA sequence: TGCGCCAGCAGCTTGACTGATTGGTCTGGAAACACCATATATTTT.

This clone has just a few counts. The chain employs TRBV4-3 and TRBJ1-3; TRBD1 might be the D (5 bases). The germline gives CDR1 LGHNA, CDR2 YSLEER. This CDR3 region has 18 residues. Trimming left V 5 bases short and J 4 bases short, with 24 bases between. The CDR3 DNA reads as TGCGCCAGCAGCTCCAGCGTCGGAGACAGCTCTGCCGGAAACACCATATATTTT. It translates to CASSSSVGDSSAGNTIYF.

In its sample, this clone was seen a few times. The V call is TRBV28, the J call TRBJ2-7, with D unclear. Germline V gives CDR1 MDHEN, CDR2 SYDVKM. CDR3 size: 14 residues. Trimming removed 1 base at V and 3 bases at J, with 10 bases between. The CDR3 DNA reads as TGTGCCAGCAGTTTATTAGGCGGATACTACGAGCAGTACTTC. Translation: CASSLLGGYYEQYF.

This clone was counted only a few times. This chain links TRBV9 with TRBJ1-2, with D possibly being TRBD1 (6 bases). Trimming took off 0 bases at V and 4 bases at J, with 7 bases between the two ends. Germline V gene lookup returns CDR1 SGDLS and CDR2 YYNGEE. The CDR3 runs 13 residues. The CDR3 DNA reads TGTGCCAGCAGCGTAGGGGGGCCCTATGGCTACACCTTC. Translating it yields CASSVGGPYGYTF.

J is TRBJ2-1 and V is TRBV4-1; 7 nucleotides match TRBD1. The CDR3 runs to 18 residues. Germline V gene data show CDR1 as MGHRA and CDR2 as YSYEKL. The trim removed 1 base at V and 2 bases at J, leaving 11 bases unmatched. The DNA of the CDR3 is TGCGCCAGCAGCCAAGTGTTCTTCCGGCAGGGGGCCTACAATGAGCAGTTCTTC. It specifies CASSQVFFRQGAYNEQFF.